This TCR beta chain was profiled in a study of neurological immune-mediated disorders. There are many counts of this clonotype. Its target is unknown. The CDR3 loop spans 15 amino acids. V lost 5 bases to trimming and J lost 1 base, with 16 bases between them. CDR1 is DFQATT and CDR2 is SNEGSKA in the germline V gene (reference sequence). Study results and caveats: The most TCR clonal expansion was seen in HTLV-1-associated myelopathy, and the least was seen in multiple sclerosis, which fell below healthy controls. CDR3 amino acid sequences of expanded clones were not shared across subjects, a result suggesting private repertoires in all groups.

Template-switch 5'RACE cDNA synthesis added a 10-nucleotide unique molecular identifier. TCRdb re-called the 5' RACE reads with MiXCR, one entry per CDR3 protein. The sample lists 55,000 to 70,000 distinct CDR3 sequences, around 10% occurring once. Specified time point: longitudinal time-point 1 (baseline). PBMCs numbering 2 million and stored at -80 C yielded the unsorted libraries. The specimen was PBMCs. The TCR sequence derives from a male donor with HTLV-1-associated myelopathy (HAM/TSP). This chain uses TRBV20-1 with TRBJ2-3; a weak D match, TRBD2 (6 bases). CDR3 sequence reads: CSARRAGGGTDTQYF. CDR3 nucleotide sequence: TGCAGTGCTCGCCGTGCCGGCGGGGGCACAGATACGCAGTATTTT.